Below, 25 T cell receptor beta chains from the same sample are listed, as sequenced in a study of T cells in Graves' hyperthyroidism and ophthalmopathy. The TCR beta CDR3 regions underwent amplification using RNA transcripts as the source. The TCR CDR3 first-round RT-PCR relied on the HTBI primer set. TCRdb reprocessed the multiplex PCR reads via MiXCR and lists one record per CDR3 protein. The sample gives around 600,000 distinct CDR3 sequences, approximately 14% of which show up once; around 12% is in the top ten. Source material: blood. The receptors derive from a woman between 50 and 59 years old with Graves' ophthalmopathy.

This clonotype was recorded at least ten times. The chain couples TRBV20-1 to TRBJ2-5; tentative D call: TRBD2 (5 bases). Trimming left V 3 bases short and J 5 bases short, with 16 bases between. This CDR3 has 14 residues. Per germline, CDR1 DFQATT and CDR2 SNEGSKA (reference sequence). The CDR3 here is CSAREETGFETQYF. The CDR3 nucleotides are TGCAGTGCTAGGGAGGAAACGGGATTTGAGACCCAGTACTTC.

The rearrangement uses TRBV2 and TRBJ1-2, with 7 bases fitting TRBD1. Germline CDR1 SNHLY, CDR2 FYNNEI. Trimming at V came to 3 bases and at J to 13 bases, leaving 14 bases not matched to a gene. CDR3 length: 14 residues. The CDR3 DNA reads TGTGCCAGCAGTGAGGCCGTACAGGGGCTTTCGTGCACCTTC. Protein product: CASSEAVQGLSCTF.

The sample holds a few counts of this clonotype. This chain links TRBV6-1 with TRBJ2-7; TRBD2 might be the D (6 bases). Germline values: CDR1 MNHNS, CDR2 SASEGT. V lost 7 bases, J lost 6 bases, and 13 bases lay in between. The CDR3 covers 12 residues. CDR3 coding DNA: TGTGCCAGCACTGGGACTCCCCGCGAGCAGTACTTC. This sequence encodes CASTGTPREQYF.

This clonotype turned up a few times. The chain joins TRBV19 to TRBJ2-3, with 15 bases fitting TRBD2. V shed 5 bases and J 4 bases; nucleotides not matched to a gene: 13. Looked up from germline, CDR1 is LNHDA and CDR2 is SQIVND (reference sequence). This CDR3 comprises 19 residues. The CDR3 reads CASSLSRTSGRAGPDTQYF. Here the CDR3 DNA reads TGTGCCAGTAGTCTCTCCAGGACTAGCGGGAGGGCCGGCCCAGATACGCAGTATTTT.

There are many counts of this clonotype. This chain connects TRBV3-1 to TRBJ2-7; 10 bases are shared with TRBD1. Trimming at V came to 0 bases and at J to 3 bases, leaving 8 bases not matched to a gene. Germline V gene lookup returns CDR1 LGHDT and CDR2 YNNKEL (reference sequence). This CDR3 contains 17 residues. Here the CDR3 reads CASSQEGQGIHYYEQYF. The CDR3 DNA sequence: TGTGCCAGCAGCCAAGAGGGACAGGGGATCCACTACTACGAGCAGTACTTC.

V usage is TRBV5-4 and J usage is TRBJ2-3, with 8 bases aligning to TRBD1. V lost 4 bases and J lost 7; bases outside the gene matches: 14. The CDR3 is made up of 16 amino acids. CDR1 is SGHNT, CDR2 YYREEE, per germline (reference sequence). Here the CDR3 reads CASSPRQGSTYNTQYF. In nucleotides, the CDR3 is TGTGCCAGCAGCCCCAGACAGGGGTCCACCTACAATACGCAGTATTTT.

Ten or more counts support this clonotype. V gene TRBV6-2 or TRBV6-3 combines with J gene TRBJ1-1, with unresolved D. CDR1 and CDR2 (germline): MNHEY, SVGEGT. The CDR3 sequence is 14 residues long. V lost 2 bases to trimming and J lost 5 bases, with 12 bases between them. The CDR3, as DNA: TGTGCCAGCAGTTACGAAACAGAGGGTACTGAAGCTTTCTTT. It yields the protein CASSYETEGTEAFF.

This clonotype has at least ten counts. The chain couples TRBV28 to TRBJ2-1, with D perhaps matching TRBD1 or TRBD2 (5 bases each). The CDR3 extends over 16 amino acids. Germline V lookup: CDR1 MDHEN, CDR2 SYDVKM. The V end lost 4 bases, the J end lost 3 bases, and 16 bases lay between the germline ends. The DNA for the CDR3 is TGTGCCAGCAGTTCCTCGCCGGGACCCTACTACAATGAGCAGTTCTTC. It specifies CASSSSPGPYYNEQFF.

The chain employs TRBV6-1 and TRBJ2-7; the D is unclear. The germline V gene has CDR1 MNHNS and CDR2 SASEGT. V dropped 0 bases and J dropped 3 bases, with 6 bases sitting between them. This CDR3 has 13 residues. CDR3 loop: CASSEALFYEQYF. In DNA, the CDR3 is TGTGCCAGCAGTGAAGCGCTCTTCTACGAGCAGTACTTC.

This clonotype was seen a few times. V usage is TRBV6-1 and J usage is TRBJ2-7; 8 bases map to TRBD2. This CDR3 spans 17 amino acids. CDR1 and CDR2 (germline): MNHNS, SASEGT. The trim removed 5 bases at V and 3 bases at J, leaving 15 bases unmatched. CDR3 sequence reads: CASSKSGTSKESYEQYF. In DNA, the CDR3 is TGTGCCAGCAGTAAATCCGGGACTAGTAAAGAAAGCTACGAGCAGTACTTC.

J is TRBJ1-2 and V is TRBV5-1, with 8 bases aligning to TRBD1. Trimming took 4 bases from V and 4 from J; bases not matched to a gene: 6. Germline V gene sequence: CDR1 SGHRS, CDR2 YFSETQ. This CDR3 spans 14 amino acids. The CDR3 loop is CASSGGTGVYGYTF. As DNA, the CDR3 is TGCGCCAGCAGCGGCGGGACAGGTGTCTATGGCTACACCTTC.

This clonotype occurred many times. This rearrangement joins TRBV20-1 to TRBJ2-2; D is unclear. V was cut by 6 bases and J by 4 bases, with 18 bases left in between. The CDR3 has 15 residues. Germline CDR1 DFQATT, CDR2 SNEGSKA (reference sequence). The CDR3 region has the DNA TGCAGTGCGAGTTGGGTAGCAGGTGGCACCGGGGAGCTGTTTTTT. It specifies CSASWVAGGTGELFF.

This clonotype has only a few counts. This chain links TRBV30 with TRBJ1-5, with 7 bases aligning to TRBD1. Unmatched junction bases numbered 11, after V lost 4 bases and J lost 2 bases. The CDR3 length is 16 residues. Germline CDR1 is GTSNPN and CDR2 is SVGIG (reference sequence). The DNA for the CDR3 is TGTGCCTGGAAATCGAAAGGGGGCGCTGGCAATCAGCCCCAGCATTTT. Translation gives CAWKSKGGAGNQPQHF.

This clonotype showed up many times. This sequence joins TRBV27 and TRBJ2-7; 7 bases fit TRBD1. From germline, CDR1 is MNHEY and CDR2 SMNVEV (reference sequence). This CDR3 has 14 residues. Trimming at V came to 5 bases and at J to 1 base, leaving 5 bases not matched to a gene. The CDR3 DNA sequence: TGTGCCAGCAGTGTCCGACAGGGATCCTACGAGCAGTACTTC. Translation: CASSVRQGSYEQYF.

This chain links TRBV20-1 with TRBJ2-5, with 11 bases aligning to TRBD2. Germline values: CDR1 DFQATT, CDR2 SNEGSKA (reference sequence). The V gene end was trimmed by 6 bases and the J gene end by 5 bases; junction bases not matched to a gene: 14. This CDR3 is 16 amino acids long. The DNA of the CDR3 is TGCAGTGCATATGTTCTAGCGGGAGGTGGTCTTGAGACCCAGTACTTC. Translated: CSAYVLAGGGLETQYF.

This rearrangement joins TRBV7-2 to TRBJ2-7; tentatively, D is TRBD2 (5 bases). The V end was cut by 5 bases, the J end by 6 bases, with 11 bases between. The CDR3 totals 12 residues. CDR1 SGHTA and CDR2 FQGNSA come from the germline V gene. The chain's CDR3 is CASSGRSREQYF. The CDR3 coding sequence is TGTGCCAGCAGCGGGAGATCCCGCGAGCAGTACTTC.

The V and J genes are TRBV20-1 and TRBJ2-7; unclear D gene. Trimming took 0 bases from V and 4 from J, leaving 10 bases between them. Germline-derived CDR1 and CDR2 are DFQATT and SNEGSKA (reference sequence). The CDR3 contains 13 residues. CDR3 region: CSARDRSLYEQYF. The CDR3 region has the DNA TGCAGTGCTAGAGATCGGTCATTATACGAGCAGTACTTC.

This clonotype came up a few times. The V call is TRBV6-5, the J call TRBJ1-2; D is uncertain. V was shortened by 2 bases and J by 6 bases, with 16 bases between the two germline ends. CDR1 is MNHEY and CDR2 is SVGAGI in the germline V gene. This CDR3 is built from 15 residues. CDR3 coding DNA: TGTGCCAGCAGTTACAGGGTGCCGGCTGGCCATGGCTACACCTTC. It translates to CASSYRVPAGHGYTF.

This clonotype was picked up a small number of times. V usage is TRBV24-1 and J usage is TRBJ2-7; 9 bases are shared with TRBD1. CDR1 is KGHDR and CDR2 is SFDVKD in the germline V gene. The CDR3 runs 14 residues. V lost 4 bases to trimming and J lost 2 bases; unmatched junction nucleotides: 2. CDR3 residues: CATSEGQGPYEQYF. The CDR3 bases are TGTGCCACCAGTGAGGGACAGGGTCCCTACGAGCAGTACTTC.

V and J are TRBV6-2 or TRBV6-3 and TRBJ2-7, with D tentatively TRBD1 or TRBD2 (6 bases each). CDR3 length: 14 residues. Per the germline V gene, CDR1 is MNHEY and CDR2 is SVGEGT. Trimming removed 11 bases from V and 0 bases from J, with 17 bases in between. As DNA, the CDR3 is TGTGCCGGCGCCGACTCGGGGGCCTCCTACGAGCAGTACTTC. Its protein is CAGADSGASYEQYF.

A few counts support this clonotype. The chain employs TRBV5-1 and TRBJ2-2, with 7 bases identical to TRBD1. CDR1 and CDR2 (germline): SGHRS, YFSETQ. The CDR3 runs to 14 residues. V lost 0 bases, J lost 4 bases, and 0 bases stayed unmatched. CDR3 loop: CASSLGDSTGELFF. The CDR3 region has the DNA TGCGCCAGCAGCTTGGGGGACAGCACCGGGGAGCTGTTTTTT.

This clonotype was recorded a few times. The V and J genes are TRBV7-3 and TRBJ2-1, with TRBD2 matching 12 bases. V was clipped by 2 bases and J by 3 bases; unmatched bases: 11. Germline CDR1 and CDR2: SGHTA and FQGTGA. The CDR3 runs to 19 residues. CDR3 DNA sequence: TGTGCCAGCAGCTTAGTTCCACTAGCGGGAGGCACCAACTACAATGAGCAGTTCTTC. It codes for CASSLVPLAGGTNYNEQFF.

This chain links TRBV7-9 with TRBJ2-7, with 15 positions matching TRBD2. After removal of 5 bases from V and 1 base from J, the junction contained 9 bases not matched to a gene. CDR3 length equals 18 residues. Germline V gives CDR1 SEHNR, CDR2 FQNEAQ (reference sequence). CDR3 nucleotides: TGTGCCAGCAGCCCAGAAGGACTAGCGGGAGGGCCATCCTACGAGCAGTACTTC. Translation: CASSPEGLAGGPSYEQYF.

This clonotype was recorded many times. The chain recombines TRBV12-5 with TRBJ2-7; D uncertain. This CDR3 has 14 residues. V was shortened by 5 bases and J by 2 bases, with 13 bases between the two germline ends. Germline assignment: CDR1 LGHNT and CDR2 FRNRAP. CDR3 residues: CASGVTGLPYEQYF. In DNA form, the CDR3 reads TGTGCTAGTGGTGTCACCGGGCTCCCCTACGAGCAGTACTTC.

This clonotype was observed a few times. The chain recombines TRBV6-6 with TRBJ2-1; 12 bases align to TRBD2. After removal of 2 bases from V and 6 bases from J, the junction contained 5 bases not matched to a gene. The CDR3 is 16 amino acids. Germline CDR1 and CDR2: MNHNY and SVGAGI (reference sequence). CDR3 sequence (DNA): TGTGCCAGCAGTTACCGCGGACTAGCGGGACCCAATGAGCAGTTCTTC. Its translation is CASSYRGLAGPNEQFF.